The source of this T cell receptor (beta chain) is a study of T cells in Graves' hyperthyroidism and ophthalmopathy. CDR1 SEHNR and CDR2 FQNEAQ come from the germline V gene (reference sequence). There are 16 residues in the CDR3. With 7 bases clipped from V and 5 bases from J, the junction kept 13 bases outside the gene matches. TCR beta CDR3 sequences were amplified from RNA transcripts. The TCR CDR3 was amplified in a first-round RT-PCR using the HTBI primer set. TCRdb called the multiplex PCR reads again in MiXCR, with one record for every CDR3 protein. This table has roughly 500,000 distinct CDR3 sequences, about 20% appearing once. There are a few counts of this clonotype. The target antigen is unknown. Findings and caveats of the study: The authors' 13 V-J model separated ophthalmopathy from stable hyperthyroidism.

Exclusion of a patient resulted from uncontrolled infection, other autoimmune disease, pregnancy or lactation. The TCR was taken from a woman in her 70s with Graves' ophthalmopathy. Input material: blood. The rearrangement uses TRBV7-9 and TRBJ2-2; 7 bases agree with TRBD1. The CDR3 DNA reads as TGTGCCAGCACTTTACCGGGGACAGTTACGACCGGGGAGCTGTTTTTT. It codes for CASTLPGTVTTGELFF.